These 3 T cell receptor beta chains came from one sample sequenced in a study of T cell responses to AZD1222 COVID-19 vaccine. Using immunoSEQ multiplex PCR, the repertoire was profiled, and TCRdb retains in-frame clones only, with some absent. The sample carries roughly 140,000 clones, 90% to 95% recorded once. Sequencing was performed on peripheral blood, taken on day 0 of AZD1222 vaccination. These TCRs come from an adult in good health.

Points on this clone: At the DNA level, this CDR3 is encoded by other sequences in the same sample as well. The chain uses TRBV20-1 and TRBJ2-3; no clear D gene. This CDR3 has 11 residues. Looked up from germline, CDR1 is DFQATT and CDR2 is SNEGSKA (reference sequence). Between the trimmed V and J ends, which lost 1 base and 9 bases, there was a span of 8 bases. CDR3 sequence (DNA): TGCAGTGCTAGAGTCGTAGGAACGCAGTATTTT. It is translated as CSARVVGTQYF.

The chain is built from TRBV20-1 and TRBJ1-2; D gene uncertain. The CDR3 sequence is 12 residues long. Trimming pared 3 bases from V and 8 bases from J, leaving 13 bases between. Germline lookup yields CDR1 DFQATT and CDR2 SNEGSKA (reference sequence). CDR3 nucleotide sequence: TGCAGTGCTAGTATCGGAATTCGGGGCTACACCTTC. Its protein product is CSASIGIRGYTF.

The chain carries TRBV14 and TRBJ1-2, with a tentative D call TRBD1 (5 bases). Germline lookup yields CDR1 SGHDN and CDR2 FVKESK. The V end lost 7 bases, the J end lost 4 bases, and 19 bases lay between the germline ends. This CDR3 spans 15 amino acids. CDR3 residues: CASKPLDTSSYGYTF. The CDR3 coding sequence is TGTGCCAGCAAGCCACTGGACACGTCCTCCTATGGCTACACCTTC. The whole variable domain, remainder taken from reference TRBV14 and TRBJ1-2, is EAGVTQFPSHSVIEKGQTVTLRCDPISGHDNLYWYRRVMGKEIKFLLHFVKESKQDESGMPNNRFLAERTGGTYSTLKVQPAELEDSGVYFCASKPLDTSSYGYTFGSGTRLTVV.